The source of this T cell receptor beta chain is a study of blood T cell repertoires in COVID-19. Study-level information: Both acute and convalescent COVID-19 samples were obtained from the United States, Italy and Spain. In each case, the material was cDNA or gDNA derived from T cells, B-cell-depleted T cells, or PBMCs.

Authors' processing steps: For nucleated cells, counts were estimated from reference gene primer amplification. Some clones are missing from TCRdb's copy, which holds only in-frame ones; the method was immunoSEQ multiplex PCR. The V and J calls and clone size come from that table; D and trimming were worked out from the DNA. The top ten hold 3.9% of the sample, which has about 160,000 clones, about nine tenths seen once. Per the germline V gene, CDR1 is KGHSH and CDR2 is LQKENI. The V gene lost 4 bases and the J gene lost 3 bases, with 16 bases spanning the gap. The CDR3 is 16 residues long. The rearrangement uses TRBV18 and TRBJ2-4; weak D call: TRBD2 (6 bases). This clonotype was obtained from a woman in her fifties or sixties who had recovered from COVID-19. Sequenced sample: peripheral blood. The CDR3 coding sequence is TGTGCCAGCTCACAAGGCCCCGGGGGAGTCAAAAACATTCAGTACTTC. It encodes CASSQGPGGVKNIQYF.